This TCR beta chain derives from a study of blood T cell repertoires in COVID-19. TCRdb's table, derived via immunoSEQ multiplex PCR, lists solely in-frame clones and lacks some. The sample has approximately 50,000 clones; approximately 83% are singletons. This clone appeared a single time. The CDR3 contains 14 residues. J gave up 10 bases and V 1 base, and 4 bases lay outside the gene matches. Germline V gene lookup returns CDR1 SEHNR and CDR2 FQNEAQ (reference sequence). Sequences were obtained from peripheral blood. The source of this sequence is a woman older than 75 with acute or convalescent COVID-19. The rearrangement links TRBV7-9 to TRBJ1-6, with TRBD1 matching over 7 bases. The CDR3 sequence is CASSLEGAGSPLHF. For the CDR3, the DNA is TGTGCCAGCAGCTTAGAGGGGGCTGGGTCACCCCTCCACTTT.